This TCR beta chain came from a study of low-dose radiotherapy and immunotherapy resistance in tumors. TRAV- and TRBV-specific primers, spanning alpha and beta chains, primed first-strand cDNA. The TCRs were subjected to amplification over around 18 PCR cycles employing a constant-region primer in conjunction with a V-primer adapter. From the reads, TCRdb called clonotypes with MiXCR, one entry per CDR3 protein. The profile shows several thousand distinct CDR3 sequences, over 55% of them singletons. CDR3 length: 14 residues. V was pared by 0 bases and J by 5 bases, with 9 bases between. The V gene's germline CDR1 is SGHDN and CDR2 FVKESK.

This receptor was taken from a human donor with advanced metastatic prostate, ovarian, gallbladder or colorectal cancer (not recorded which). This table probably holds off-target reads from a library built for another chain. The rearrangement links TRBV14 to TRBJ2-3, with a tentative D call TRBD2 (6 bases). CDR3 in amino acids: CASSQERRGDTQYF. The DNA of the CDR3 is TGTGCCAGCAGCCAAGAGAGGAGGGGAGATACGCAGTATTTT.